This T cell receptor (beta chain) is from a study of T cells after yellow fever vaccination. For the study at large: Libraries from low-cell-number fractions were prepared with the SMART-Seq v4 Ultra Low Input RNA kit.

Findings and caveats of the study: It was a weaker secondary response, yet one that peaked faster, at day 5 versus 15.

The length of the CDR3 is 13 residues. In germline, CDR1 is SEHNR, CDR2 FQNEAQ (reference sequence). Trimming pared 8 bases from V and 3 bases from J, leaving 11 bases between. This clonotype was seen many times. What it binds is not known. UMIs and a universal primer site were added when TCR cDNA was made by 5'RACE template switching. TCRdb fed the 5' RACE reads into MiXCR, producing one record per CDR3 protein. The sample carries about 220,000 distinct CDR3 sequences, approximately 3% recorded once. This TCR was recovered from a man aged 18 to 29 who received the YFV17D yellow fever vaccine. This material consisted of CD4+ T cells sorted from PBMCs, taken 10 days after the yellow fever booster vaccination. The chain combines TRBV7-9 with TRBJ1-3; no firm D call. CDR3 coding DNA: TGTGCCAGCTCCGCCGGGGATGGAAACACCATATATTTT. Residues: CASSAGDGNTIYF.